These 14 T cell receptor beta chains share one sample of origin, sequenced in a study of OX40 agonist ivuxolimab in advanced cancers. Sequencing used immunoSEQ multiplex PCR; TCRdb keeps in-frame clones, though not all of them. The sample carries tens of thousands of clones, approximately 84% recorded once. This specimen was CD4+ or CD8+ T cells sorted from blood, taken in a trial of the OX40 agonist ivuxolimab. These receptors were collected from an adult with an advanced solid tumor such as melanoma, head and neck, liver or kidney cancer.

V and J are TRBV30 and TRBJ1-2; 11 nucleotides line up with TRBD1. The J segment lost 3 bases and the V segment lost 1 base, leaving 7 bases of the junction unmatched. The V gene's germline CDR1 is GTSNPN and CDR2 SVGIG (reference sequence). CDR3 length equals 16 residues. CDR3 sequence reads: CAWSGTGGGRDYGYTF. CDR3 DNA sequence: TGTGCCTGGAGTGGGACAGGGGGCGGTCGGGACTATGGCTACACCTTC.

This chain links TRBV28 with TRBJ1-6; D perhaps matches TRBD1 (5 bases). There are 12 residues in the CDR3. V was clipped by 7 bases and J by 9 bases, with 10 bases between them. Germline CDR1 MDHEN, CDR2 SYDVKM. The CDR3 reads CASNDSGSPLHF. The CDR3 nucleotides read TGTGCCAGCAACGACAGTGGTTCACCCCTCCACTTT.

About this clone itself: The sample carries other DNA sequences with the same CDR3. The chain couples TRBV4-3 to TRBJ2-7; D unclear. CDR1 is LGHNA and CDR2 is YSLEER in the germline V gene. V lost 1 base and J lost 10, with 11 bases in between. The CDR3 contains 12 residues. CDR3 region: CASSQVPAAQYF. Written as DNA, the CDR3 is TGCGCCAGCAGCCAAGTTCCCGCAGCCCAGTACTTC.

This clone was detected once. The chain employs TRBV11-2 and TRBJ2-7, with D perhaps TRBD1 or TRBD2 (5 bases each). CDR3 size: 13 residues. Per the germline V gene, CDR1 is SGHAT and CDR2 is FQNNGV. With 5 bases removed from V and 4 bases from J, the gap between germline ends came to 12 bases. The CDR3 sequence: CASSPGAGYEQYF. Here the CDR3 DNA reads TGTGCCAGCAGCCCCGGGGCAGGTTACGAGCAGTACTTC.

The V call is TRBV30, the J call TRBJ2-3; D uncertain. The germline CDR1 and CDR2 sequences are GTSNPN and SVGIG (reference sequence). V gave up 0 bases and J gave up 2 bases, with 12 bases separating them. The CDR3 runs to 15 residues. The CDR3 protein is CAWSVRSGPTDTQYF. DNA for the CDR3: TGTGCCTGGAGTGTACGATCTGGCCCCACAGATACGCAGTATTTT. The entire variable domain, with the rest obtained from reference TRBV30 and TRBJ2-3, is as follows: SQTIHQWPATLVQPVGSPLSLECTVEGTSNPNLYWYRQAAGRGLQLLFYSVGIGQISSEVPQNLSASRPQDRQFILSSKKLLLSDSGFYLCAWSVRSGPTDTQYFGPGTRLTVL.

CDR3 sequence (DNA): TGTGCCAGCAGCTTATCTTACGGGGGGCGGCCCCAGCATTTT. It encodes CASSLSYGGRPQHF. The chain carries TRBV5-6 and TRBJ1-5; D may be TRBD1 (6 bases). V shed 2 bases and J shed 9 bases, with 15 bases lying between them. From germline, CDR1 is SGHDT and CDR2 YYEEEE. This CDR3 spans 14 amino acids.

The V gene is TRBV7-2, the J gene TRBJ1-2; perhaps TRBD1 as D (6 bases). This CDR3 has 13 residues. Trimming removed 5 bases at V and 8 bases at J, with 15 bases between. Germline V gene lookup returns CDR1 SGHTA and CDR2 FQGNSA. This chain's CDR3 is CASSLRTDLGYTF. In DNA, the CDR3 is TGTGCCAGCAGCCTCAGGACAGATCTCGGCTACACCTTC.

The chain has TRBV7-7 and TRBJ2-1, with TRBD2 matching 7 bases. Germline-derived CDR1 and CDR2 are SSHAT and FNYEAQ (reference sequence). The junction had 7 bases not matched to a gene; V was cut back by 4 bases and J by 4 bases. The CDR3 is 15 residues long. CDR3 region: CASSYRLATYNEQFF. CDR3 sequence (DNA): TGTGCCAGCAGCTACCGACTAGCAACATACAATGAGCAGTTCTTC.

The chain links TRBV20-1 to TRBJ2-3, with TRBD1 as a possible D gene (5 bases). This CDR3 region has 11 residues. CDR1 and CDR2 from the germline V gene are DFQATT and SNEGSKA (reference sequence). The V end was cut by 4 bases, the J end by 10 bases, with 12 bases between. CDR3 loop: CSATLSRAQYF. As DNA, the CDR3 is TGCAGTGCTACTCTTTCCAGGGCGCAGTATTTT.

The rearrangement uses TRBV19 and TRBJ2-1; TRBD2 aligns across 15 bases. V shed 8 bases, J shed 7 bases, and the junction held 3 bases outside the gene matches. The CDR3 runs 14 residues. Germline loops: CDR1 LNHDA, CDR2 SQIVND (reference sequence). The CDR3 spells CASGLAGGGNEQFF. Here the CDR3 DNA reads TGTGCCAGTGGACTAGCGGGAGGGGGGAATGAGCAGTTCTTC.

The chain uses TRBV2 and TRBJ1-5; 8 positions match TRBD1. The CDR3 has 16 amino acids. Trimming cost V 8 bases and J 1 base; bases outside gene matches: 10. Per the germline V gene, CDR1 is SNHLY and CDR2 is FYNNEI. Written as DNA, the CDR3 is TGTGCCAGCTCAATGCAGGGGGCGAGGAGCAATCAGCCCCAGCATTTT. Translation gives CASSMQGARSNQPQHF.

The CDR3 bases are TGTGCCAGTAGTACACCCGGGACAGCCCACTACGAGCAGTACTTC. This sequence encodes CASSTPGTAHYEQYF. The genes are TRBV19 and TRBJ2-7; 7 bases are shared with TRBD1. The CDR3 extends over 15 amino acids. CDR1 and CDR2 from the germline V gene are LNHDA and SQIVND (reference sequence). V shed 4 bases, J shed 3 bases, and the junction held 9 bases outside the gene matches.

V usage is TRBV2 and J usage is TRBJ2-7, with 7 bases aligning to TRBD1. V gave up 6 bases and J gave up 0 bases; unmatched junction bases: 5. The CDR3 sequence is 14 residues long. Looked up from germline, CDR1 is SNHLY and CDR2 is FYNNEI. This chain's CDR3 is CASSIRQGSYEQYF. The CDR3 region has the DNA TGTGCCAGCAGCATAAGACAGGGCTCCTACGAGCAGTACTTC.

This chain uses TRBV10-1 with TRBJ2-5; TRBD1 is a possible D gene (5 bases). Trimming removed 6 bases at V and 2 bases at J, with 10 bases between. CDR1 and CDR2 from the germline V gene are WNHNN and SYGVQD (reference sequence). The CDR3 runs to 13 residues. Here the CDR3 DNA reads TGCGCCAGCAGCCGACAGTTACAAGAGACCCAGTACTTC. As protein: CASSRQLQETQYF.